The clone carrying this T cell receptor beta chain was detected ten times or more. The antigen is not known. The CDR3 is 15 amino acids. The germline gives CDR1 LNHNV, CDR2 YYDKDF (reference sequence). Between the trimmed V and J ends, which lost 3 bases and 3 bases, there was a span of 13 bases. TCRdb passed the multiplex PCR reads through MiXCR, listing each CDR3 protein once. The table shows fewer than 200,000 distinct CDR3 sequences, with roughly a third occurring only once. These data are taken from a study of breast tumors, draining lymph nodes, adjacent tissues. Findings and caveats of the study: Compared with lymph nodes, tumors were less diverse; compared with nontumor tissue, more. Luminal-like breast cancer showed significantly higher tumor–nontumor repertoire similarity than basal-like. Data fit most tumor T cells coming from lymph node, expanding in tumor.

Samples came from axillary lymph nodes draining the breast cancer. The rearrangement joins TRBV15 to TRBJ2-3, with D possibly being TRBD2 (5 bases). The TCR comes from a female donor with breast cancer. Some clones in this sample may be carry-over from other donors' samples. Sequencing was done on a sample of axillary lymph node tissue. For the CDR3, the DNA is TGTGCCACCAGCAGCGAGAGGGTGGGTACAGATACGCAGTATTTT. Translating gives CATSSERVGTDTQYF.